The 22 T cell receptor beta chains listed next were all sequenced from one sample in a study of shared clonotypes between healthy human individuals (dated by TCRdb to 2020 to 2021). Library preparation employed the immunoSEQ multiplex PCR assay. In TCRdb, the immuneACCESS table is reduced to in-frame sequences with V and J assigned. These tables do not hold every clone; where another copy was compared, an unresolved V gene accounts for under half, and the others remain unexplained. The sample includes hundreds of thousands of clones, with around 95% observed a single time. About 0.11% of the sample comes from the top ten. CD8 naive samples consisted of CD45RO-negative cells that were positively selected for CCR7, yielding a CD45RA+CCR7+ population without TemRA cells. Sequencing was performed on naive CD8+ T cells sorted from blood. The cell subset or site label for this specimen denotes: CD45RA+CCR7+. These TCRs come from a woman between 25 and 40 years old in good health.

About this clone itself: The same CDR3 can be traced to other DNA sequences in this sample. The chain combines TRBV10-1 with TRBJ2-7; D not resolved. The germline V and J ends were trimmed by 3 bases and 2 bases, with 8 bases remaining between them. This CDR3 is 13 amino acids long. Germline assignment: CDR1 WNHNN and CDR2 SYGVQD (reference sequence). CDR3 nucleotide sequence: TGCGCCAGCAGTGAAGGGTTGACCTACGAGCAGTACTTC. Amino acid sequence: CASSEGLTYEQYF.

The CDR3 sequence is CASSQVGTYGYTF. CDR3 sequence (DNA): TGCGCCAGCAGCCAAGTGGGGACCTATGGCTACACCTTC. This chain joins TRBV4-1 and TRBJ1-2, with a possible D match to TRBD1 (5 bases). This CDR3 region has 13 residues. Germline CDR1 reads MGHRA; CDR2 reads YSYEKL. V was cut by 1 base and J by 4 bases, with 7 bases left in between.

This chain connects TRBV28 to TRBJ1-1; D not resolved. The V and J ends lost 3 bases and 4 bases respectively, with 9 bases between them. CDR1 and CDR2 from the germline V gene are MDHEN and SYDVKM. The CDR3 sequence is 13 residues long. The CDR3: CASSFGEGTEAFF. CDR3 bases: TGTGCCAGCAGTTTCGGTGAGGGCACTGAAGCTTTCTTT. Variable domain in full (rest from reference TRBV28 and TRBJ1-1): DVKVTQSSRYLVKRTGEKVFLECVQDMDHENMFWYRQDPGLGLRLIYFSYDVKMKEKGDIPEGYSVSREKKERFSLILESASTNQTSMYLCASSFGEGTEAFFGQGTRLTVV.

The J gene is TRBJ2-1, the V gene TRBV2, with TRBD2 matching 9 bases. After removal of 3 bases from V and 10 bases from J, the junction contained 10 bases not matched to a gene. Germline V CDR1 and CDR2: SNHLY, FYNNEI. This CDR3 is 15 amino acids long. CDR3 region: CASSEGLAGLEEQFF. The CDR3 region has the DNA TGTGCCAGCAGTGAGGGTCTAGCGGGACTAGAGGAGCAGTTCTTC.

The chain links TRBV7-9 to TRBJ2-5; 9 nucleotides match TRBD1. CDR1 and CDR2 from the germline V gene are SEHNR and FQNEAQ (reference sequence). This CDR3 contains 19 residues. V lost 5 bases and J lost 1; bases outside the gene matches: 17. CDR3 loop: CASSRRGTGWFVGQETQYF. The CDR3 nucleotides are TGTGCCAGCAGCAGGCGTGGGACAGGGTGGTTCGTTGGCCAAGAGACCCAGTACTTC.

V gene TRBV7-8 combines with J gene TRBJ1-2, with 7 positions matching TRBD1. Germline loops: CDR1 SGHVS, CDR2 FQNEAQ. V gave up 4 bases and J gave up 3 bases; unmatched junction bases: 17. CDR3 size: 18 residues. CDR3 region: CASSWPRDSQSFHYGYTF. In DNA, the CDR3 is TGTGCCAGCAGCTGGCCTCGGGACAGCCAATCCTTTCACTATGGCTACACCTTC.

The V gene is TRBV9, the J gene TRBJ2-1; D tentatively fits TRBD1 or TRBD2 (5 bases each). Per the germline V gene, CDR1 is SGDLS and CDR2 is YYNGEE. V was shortened by 3 bases and J by 8 bases, with 12 bases between the two germline ends. This CDR3 is 13 amino acids long. The CDR3 nucleotides read TGTGCCAGCAGCGCGGGGCTATGGGATGAGCAGTTCTTC. It yields the protein CASSAGLWDEQFF.

CDR3 nucleotide sequence: TGCGCCAGCAGCTTGCAGCGGGAGGGCCTAGGTGATACGCAGTATTTT. Its translation: CASSLQREGLGDTQYF. The gene calls are TRBV5-1 and TRBJ2-3, with 10 nucleotides matching TRBD2. The germline V gene encodes CDR1 SGHRS and CDR2 YFSETQ. This CDR3 region has 16 residues. V lost 1 base and J lost 6; bases outside the gene matches: 8.

The J gene is TRBJ2-7, the V gene TRBV19, with 8 bases that match TRBD1. The J segment lost 4 bases and the V segment lost 1 base, leaving 6 bases of the junction unmatched. The CDR3 consists of 15 residues. Germline lookup yields CDR1 LNHDA and CDR2 SQIVND (reference sequence). The CDR3 spells CASSIAGQGQYEQYF. CDR3 bases: TGTGCCAGTAGTATAGCCGGACAGGGTCAGTACGAGCAGTACTTC.

This chain links TRBV6-4 with TRBJ2-7; D remains ambiguous. The CDR3 runs 16 residues. Trimming removed 0 bases at V and 2 bases at J, with 14 bases between. Germline values: CDR1 MRHNA, CDR2 SNTAGT. CDR3 loop: CASSDSPLENTYEQYF. DNA for the CDR3: TGTGCCAGCAGTGACTCCCCGCTGGAGAACACCTACGAGCAGTACTTC.

The CDR3 coding sequence is TGTGCCTGGAGTGCCCCGATAGCGGGAGGGTTCACAGATACGCAGTATTTT. Protein sequence: CAWSAPIAGGFTDTQYF. This chain connects TRBV30 to TRBJ2-3; 11 bases align to TRBD2. The V segment lost 1 base and the J segment 2 bases; nucleotides outside the gene matches: 8. The CDR3 spans 17 residues. Looked up from germline, CDR1 is GTSNPN and CDR2 is SVGIG (reference sequence).

V and J are TRBV25-1 and TRBJ2-1; TRBD1 is a possible D gene (5 bases). This CDR3 is 13 amino acids long. The V gene lost 4 bases and the J gene lost 6 bases, with 10 bases spanning the gap. Germline lookup yields CDR1 MGHDK and CDR2 SYGVNS. The CDR3 region has the DNA TGTGCCAGCAGTGTGCAGACAGCCAATGAGCAGTTCTTC. This codes for CASSVQTANEQFF.

CDR3 DNA: TGTGCCAGCAGTTCGATGACTAGCAGCTACACAGATACGCAGTATTTT. It translates to CASSSMTSSYTDTQYF. The chain carries TRBV6-5 and TRBJ2-3; 7 bases agree with TRBD2. V lost 4 bases to trimming and J lost 2 bases; unmatched junction nucleotides: 9. CDR3 size: 16 residues. The V gene's germline CDR1 is MNHEY and CDR2 SVGAGI.

The rearrangement uses TRBV6-1 and TRBJ1-2; D gene ambiguous. Germline CDR1 MNHNS, CDR2 SASEGT. The CDR3 is made up of 10 amino acids. V was clipped by 3 bases and J by 8 bases, with 4 bases between them. As DNA, the CDR3 is TGTGCCAGCAGTGATCCCGGCTACACCTTC. The encoded protein is CASSDPGYTF.

This clone was observed once. The chain combines TRBV4-1 with TRBJ2-1; D is uncertain. V lost 0 bases and J 5 bases, leaving 20 bases between the germline ends. CDR1 is MGHRA and CDR2 is YSYEKL in the germline V gene. The CDR3 length is 18 residues. The CDR3 spells CASSQDEGLLGNNNEQFF. In DNA form, the CDR3 reads TGCGCCAGCAGCCAAGACGAAGGGCTTTTAGGAAACAACAATGAGCAGTTCTTC.

This chain links TRBV27 with TRBJ1-4; possible D gene TRBD1, 5 bases. The length of the CDR3 is 15 residues. Deletions cut 4 bases from V and 7 bases from J, with 16 bases between. Germline V CDR1 and CDR2: MNHEY, SMNVEV (reference sequence). The CDR3 sequence: CASSYGLGGSEKLFF. CDR3 bases: TGTGCCAGCAGTTACGGCCTGGGGGGAAGTGAAAAACTGTTTTTT. The variable domain in full, with the rest retrieved from reference TRBV27 and TRBJ1-4, is EAQVTQNPRYLITVTGKKLTVTCSQNMNHEYMSWYRQDPGLGLRQIYYSMNVEVTDKGDVPEGYKVSRKEKRNFPLILESPSPNQTSLYFCASSYGLGGSEKLFFGSGTQLSVL.

The J gene is TRBJ2-5, the V gene TRBV7-9, with 7 bases identical to TRBD2. The DNA matches TRBJ2-7 better at its end, which makes the J call doubtful. Looked up from germline, CDR1 is SEHNR and CDR2 is FQNEAQ (reference sequence). This CDR3 comprises 16 residues. Written as DNA, the CDR3 is TGTGCCAGCAGCAAGTCTCTAGCGGTCTCCTCCTACGAGCAGTACTTC. Translated, it gives CASSKSLAVSSYEQYF.

The chain has TRBV28 and TRBJ2-5, with no clear D. Germline assignment: CDR1 MDHEN and CDR2 SYDVKM. The V gene lost 10 bases and the J gene lost 5 bases, with 17 bases spanning the gap. CDR3 length equals 13 residues. The CDR3 spells CATRPPARETQYF. The CDR3, as DNA: TGTGCCACCCGACCCCCGGCACGGGAGACCCAGTACTTC.

The rearrangement uses TRBV19 and TRBJ1-5, with D possibly being TRBD1 (5 bases). Per germline, CDR1 LNHDA and CDR2 SQIVND (reference sequence). There are 17 residues in the CDR3. The V end was cut by 3 bases, the J end by 0 bases, with 15 bases between. CDR3: CASSIADGGASNQPQHF. The DNA for the CDR3 is TGTGCCAGTAGTATCGCAGACGGAGGGGCTAGCAATCAGCCCCAGCATTTT. Full variable domain (outside the CDR3, taken from reference TRBV19 and TRBJ1-5): DGGITQSPKYLFRKEGQNVTLSCEQNLNHDAMYWYRQDPGQGLRLIYYSQIVNDFQKGDIAEGYSVSREKKESFPLTVTSAQKNPTAFYLCASSIADGGASNQPQHFGDGTRLSIL.

V is TRBV9 and J is TRBJ2-3; D may match TRBD1 or TRBD2 (6 bases each). The CDR3 is 15 amino acids. The germline V and J ends were trimmed by 4 bases and 5 bases, with 17 bases remaining between them. Germline loops: CDR1 SGDLS, CDR2 YYNGEE. The CDR3 bases are TGTGCCAGCAGCCCTTTAGGGGGAGGCCAAGATACGCAGTATTTT. This translates into CASSPLGGGQDTQYF.

The chain uses TRBV5-6 and TRBJ2-7; the match to TRBD2 covers 7 bases. Germline CDR1 is SGHDT and CDR2 is YYEEEE. The CDR3 extends over 14 amino acids. Trimming removed 6 bases from V and 7 bases from J; junction bases left unmatched: 13. Written as DNA, the CDR3 is TGTGCCAGCACCGATTGGGGGGGTTCCTCGGAGCAGTACTTC. It codes for CASTDWGGSSEQYF.

The gene calls are TRBV2 and TRBJ2-6; perhaps TRBD1 as D (5 bases). This CDR3 region has 17 residues. Trimming cost V 2 bases and J 2 bases, with 13 bases left between them. Germline V gene data show CDR1 as SNHLY and CDR2 as FYNNEI. The chain's CDR3 is CASSEPGLGPGANVLTF. In DNA, the CDR3 is TGTGCCAGCAGTGAACCAGGGCTGGGGCCTGGGGCCAACGTCCTGACTTTC.